This TCR beta chain was captured in a study of blood T cell repertoires in COVID-19. Whole-study context: Material from acute and convalescent COVID-19 was sourced from the United States, Italy and Spain.

Trimming shortened V by 3 bases and J by 0 bases, and 8 bases separated the two germline ends. The CDR3 totals 14 residues. CDR1 is DFQATT, CDR2 SNEGSKA, per germline (reference sequence). Profiled with immunoSEQ multiplex PCR; TCRdb holds only in-frame clones, not every one. The sample lists under 200,000 clones, just under 85% occurring once. The chain links TRBV20-1 to TRBJ2-2, with unresolved D. Sequencing was carried out using peripheral blood. The origin of this receptor is a man between 35 and 55 years old who had recovered from COVID-19. The CDR3: CSASMGSNTGELFF. For the CDR3, the DNA is TGCAGTGCTAGTATGGGCTCGAACACCGGGGAGCTGTTTTTT.